This TCR beta chain came from a study of T cells after yellow fever vaccination. Study-level information: For low cell numbers, libraries were made with SMART-Seq v4 Ultra Low Input.

The study made its TCR cDNA through 5'RACE template switching. That step introduced a universal primer site along with UMIs. TCRdb re-called the 5' RACE reads through MiXCR, storing one row per CDR3 protein. The sample shows about 340,000 distinct CDR3 sequences, approximately 12% of them seen only once. Trimming removed 0 bases at V and 14 bases at J, with 7 bases between. CDR1 is SEHNR and CDR2 is FQNEAQ in the germline V gene (reference sequence). This CDR3 is 11 amino acids long. The starting material was CD4+ T cells sorted from PBMCs, obtained 15 days after the yellow fever booster vaccination. The sequence was collected from a man aged 18 to 29 who received the YFV17D yellow fever vaccine. J is TRBJ1-4 and V is TRBV7-9, with D hard to call. This CDR3 is CASSLAGFLFF. The CDR3 bases are TGTGCCAGCAGCTTAGCAGGGTTCCTGTTTTTT.